Listed below are T cell receptor beta chains from one sample, sequenced in a study of spatial heterogeneity in lung cancer. From the 5' RACE reads, TCRdb called clonotypes with MiXCR, one entry per CDR3 protein. The table has about 38,000 distinct CDR3 sequences, 7.5% seen once; the top ten hold roughly 28%. The material was PBMCs, obtained at surgery. These TCRs come from a male donor with early-stage non-small cell lung cancer. The CDR3 runs from the conserved cysteine through the conserved F or W. D genes are given only for firm matches. Some rows have no size entry. The others give once, few or many, or a class for an expanded clone.

>TRBJ1-4|NA|NA|TRBV7-9
TGTGCCAGCAGCTTAACCGGGGCGATCGGTGAAAAACTGTTTTTT
CASSLTGAIGEKLFF
>TRBJ2-2|NA|large|TRBV29-1
TGCAGCGTTGAAGGTGGGGCGGGGCCCGCCGGGGAGCTGTTTTTT
CSVEGGAGPAGELFF
>TRBJ2-1|TRBD2|NA|TRBV19
TGTGCCAGTAGTAGGACTAGTCTGGATGAGCAGTTCTTC
CASSRTSLDEQFF
>TRBJ2-1|NA|many|TRBV6-1
TGTGCCAGCAGTGGGGGTTCGAGTTTCAATGAGCAGTTCTTC
CASSGGSSFNEQFF
>TRBJ1-4|TRBD1|many|TRBV10-3
TGTGCCATCAGTTCCTCGACAGGGGCTAATGAAAAACTGTTTTTT
CAISSSTGANEKLFF
>TRBJ1-6|NA|NA|TRBV5-1
TGCGCCAGCAGCTTCGCTACAGGCGGAGGGGATTCACCCCTCCACTTT
CASSFATGGGDSPLHF
>TRBJ1-1|NA|NA|TRBV27
TGTGCCAGCAGTAGACAGGTAAACACTGAAGCTTTCTTT
CASSRQVNTEAFF
>TRBJ2-5|NA|many|TRBV7-2
TGTGCCAGCATCCCCCGGTACCAAGAGACCCAGTACTTC
CASIPRYQETQYF
>TRBJ1-6|TRBD1|many|TRBV4-3
TGCGCCAGCAGCCAAGGCAGGGGGCAGGATAATTCACCCCTCCACTTT
CASSQGRGQDNSPLHF
>TRBJ1-5|TRBD1|many|TRBV5-1
TGCGCCAGCAGAACCGGGACAGGGGATCAGCCCCAGCATTTT
CASRTGTGDQPQHF
>TRBJ1-6|NA|NA|TRBV7-3
TGTGCCAGCAGCTTAATATCGGGCCCTAATTCACCCCTCCACTTT
CASSLISGPNSPLHF
>TRBJ2-5|TRBD2|many|TRBV11-1
TGTGCCAGCAGCTTAGAGGGACTATGGATGGAGACCCAGTACTTC
CASSLEGLWMETQYF
>TRBJ2-6|TRBD1|many|TRBV24-1
TGTGCCACCAGCGGGGACAGGAGGGGGGCCAACGTCCTGACTTTC
CATSGDRRGANVLTF
>TRBJ2-7|TRBD2|NA|TRBV27
TGTGCCAGCAGTTTGGGGGCGGGGGGCTACGAGCAGTACTTC
CASSLGAGGYEQYF
>TRBJ1-1|TRBD1|many|TRBV7-2
TGTGCCAGCAGCGGGGACAGGGCCACTGAAGCTTTCTTT
CASSGDRATEAFF
>TRBJ1-6|NA|many|TRBV6-2/TRBV6-3
TGTGCCAGCAGTTACTTGGGCTACGGATCACCCCTCCACTTT
CASSYLGYGSPLHF
>TRBJ2-1|NA|many|TRBV25-1
TGTGCCAGCAGTGAATGGCAGATCCAGTTCTTC
CASSEWQIQFF
>TRBJ2-3|TRBD2|many|TRBV19
TGTGCCAGTAGTATAGGGCTAGCGGGAGGATTCCCGTATTTT
CASSIGLAGGFPYF